This T cell receptor beta chain is drawn from a study of metastatic and nonmetastatic thyroid tumors. Study details: From malignant and benign thyroid patients, repertoires in blood and in tumor or nodule tissue were compared. Study-wide results and limits: According to reports, the diversity of TCR beta was significantly higher in malignant thyroid tumors than in benign nodules, and this held in both blood and tumor samples.

TCRdb recomputed clones from the PCR reads via MiXCR. The sample holds tens of thousands of clones, 12% seen once. Thyroid surgery was performed in patients who had received no treatment beforehand. Germline V gene sequence: CDR1 DFQATT, CDR2 SNEGSKA (reference sequence). The CDR3 has 16 residues. Trimming took 3 bases from V and 0 from J, leaving 15 bases between them. This clone was recorded many times. Antigen unknown. The sequenced material came from tumor tissue. The J gene is TRBJ2-1, the V gene TRBV20-1; D possibly corresponds to TRBD2 (6 bases). The TCR originated in a female donor with papillary thyroid cancer or a benign thyroid nodule (not recorded which). Some clones in this sample may be carry-over from other donors' samples. CDR3 sequence (DNA): TGCAGTGCTAGCTTAAGGGCGGGATTCTCCTACAATGAGCAGTTCTTC. It yields the protein CSASLRAGFSYNEQFF.